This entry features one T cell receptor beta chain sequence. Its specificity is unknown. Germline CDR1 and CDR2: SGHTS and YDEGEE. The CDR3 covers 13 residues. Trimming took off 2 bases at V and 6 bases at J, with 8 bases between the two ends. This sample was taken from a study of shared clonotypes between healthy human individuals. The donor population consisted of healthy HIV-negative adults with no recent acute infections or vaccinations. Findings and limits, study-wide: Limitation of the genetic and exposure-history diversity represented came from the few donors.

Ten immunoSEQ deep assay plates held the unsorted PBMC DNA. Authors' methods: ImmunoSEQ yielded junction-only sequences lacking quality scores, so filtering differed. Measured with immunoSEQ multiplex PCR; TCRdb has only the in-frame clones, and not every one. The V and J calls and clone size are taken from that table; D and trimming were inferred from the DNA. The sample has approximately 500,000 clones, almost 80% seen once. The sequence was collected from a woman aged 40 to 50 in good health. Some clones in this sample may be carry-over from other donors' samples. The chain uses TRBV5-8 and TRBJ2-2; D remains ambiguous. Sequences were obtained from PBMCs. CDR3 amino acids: CASSFTESGELFF. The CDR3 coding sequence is TGTGCCAGCAGCTTTACTGAGTCCGGGGAGCTGTTTTTT.